The T cell receptor (beta chain) under discussion was sequenced for a study of cytomegalovirus exposure and HLA in healthy donors. Study context: Earlier findings included roughly 120 million unique TCR beta sequences obtained from approximately 170 million T cells.

Only one count was recorded for this clone. Antigen specificity is unknown. The PCR used 60 Vbeta and 13 Jbeta primers. Profiling relied on immunoSEQ multiplex PCR, and the TCRdb table lists in-frame clones only, not all of them. This sample yields around 170,000 clones, of which 70% to 80% are seen a single time; about 1.5% belongs to the top ten. Broader study findings: In a later analysis, several top co-occurrence clusters appeared linked to parvovirus B19, influenza, CMV and Epstein-Barr virus. For TCR beta chains, V- and J-gene trimming was later linked to a missense DCLRE1C variant.

CDR3 size: 12 residues. CDR1 and CDR2 from the germline V gene are MDHEN and SYDVKM. The V end lost 9 bases, the J end lost 1 base, and 9 bases lay between the germline ends. The V call is TRBV28, the J call TRBJ1-2, with no clear D. The origin of this receptor is a male donor in good health and CMV-seronegative. The sequenced sample consisted of PBMCs. The CDR3 nucleotides read TGTGCCAGTCACGTCAGTAACTATGGCTACACCTTC. Translated: CASHVSNYGYTF.